The rows below give T cell receptor beta chains drawn from one sample of a study of regulatory T cells in long-lasting Graves disease. In TCRdb, the multiplex PCR reads were re-called with MiXCR into one record per CDR3 protein. The table has about 620,000 distinct CDR3 sequences, about 15% seen once. The data were also submitted as part of a second study, on T cells in Graves' hyperthyroidism and ophthalmopathy.

The sample here was peripheral blood mononuclear cells (PBMCs), taken at new diagnosis, from a patient treated with antithyroid drugs. These receptors were obtained from a woman aged 25 to 39 with Graves disease. Each CDR3 is given with its conserved first and last residue. A D gene is named only where the DNA matches it firmly.

>NA|TRBV3-1
CASSQVTVGEQYF
>NA|TRBV19
CASQAEGLYEQYF
>TRBD1|TRBV19
CASSIDLRDSTGELFF
>NA|TRBV5-1
CASSLRAGASSYNEQFF
>NA|TRBV2
CASSVRMAGELFF
>NA|TRBV28
CASSLILAAPGSYGYTF
>TRBD2|TRBV5-1
CASSLVTSGGEQYF
>NA|TRBV11-2
CASSLESWQLGNEQFF
>NA|TRBV20-1
CSARGKGNEQFF
>NA|TRBV12-3/TRBV12-4
CASSLGGTAGEQYF
>NA|TRBV20-1
CSARDLGSPTADTEAFF
>NA|TRBV6-1
CASSERVSLNTEAFF
>TRBD1|TRBV7-9
CASSLSGTAIQETQYF
>TRBD2|TRBV6-5
CASSYLGLEAYEQYF
>TRBD2|TRBV10-3
CAISAGLAGNGEQFF
>NA|TRBV7-3
CASSLTRVAAEQFF
>TRBD2|TRBV11-2
CATRRLAGVSTGELFF
>NA|TRBV24-1
CATSEPAGELFF
>TRBD2|TRBV12-3/TRBV12-4
CASGTSGRRTDTQYF
>NA|TRBV20-1
CSASATGPHQPQHF
>TRBD1|TRBV12-3/TRBV12-4
CASSPRDRSYFGHTDTQYF
>TRBD2|TRBV7-2
CASSPAAKGEMIAGGPFF
>NA|TRBV5-1
CASSWGGQGIHNEQFF
>TRBD2|TRBV24-1
CATSSSSGRASTYEQYF
>TRBD2|TRBV12-3/TRBV12-4
CASSLWTSGNPYEQYF
>NA|TRBV19
CASSIFGGLAYEQYF